The T cell receptor (beta chain) described here comes from a study of control samples from healthy donors and cancer patients. Repertoires were generated with immunoSEQ multiplex PCR, while TCRdb's copy carries only in-frame clones and drops some. The sample holds approximately 12,000 clones, roughly 94% seen once. This CDR3 contains 17 residues. Germline V gene lookup returns CDR1 MGHRA and CDR2 YSYEKL. The junction had 8 bases not matched to a gene; V was cut back by 5 bases and J by 3 bases. Input material: PBMCs. The clonotype comes from a man between 65 and 85 years old with head and neck cancer. The chain links TRBV4-1 to TRBJ2-5; TRBD2 aligns across 14 bases. The CDR3 is CASSAGTGLAGEETQYF. The CDR3, as DNA: TGCGCCAGCAGCGCAGGGACGGGACTAGCGGGGGAAGAGACCCAGTACTTC.